The 28 T cell receptor beta chains presented below share a single source sample, sequenced in a study of beta chain features in type 1 diabetes (dated by TCRdb to about 2018). Findings and caveats that apply to the study as a whole: Type 1 diabetes patients showed a moderate but significant shortening of TCRB CDR3 length in all four CD4+ subsets.

No cognate antigen is known for these TCRs. Preparation of the library involved the immunoSEQ multiplex PCR assay. All of the isolated RNA was reverse transcribed with the High Capacity cDNA Reverse Transcription Kit, so expressed TCRB transcripts were sequenced. TCRdb retrieved this table from immuneACCESS and kept in-frame rearrangements only. Not all clones are present; in checked studies, unresolved V genes account for under half, and no reason is known for the remainder. This sample has over 55,000 clones in its table, and 40% to 65% of those were observed once. The ten largest make up around 2.5% of the sample. The sample consisted of Tregs from blood. What this sample's cell subset or site label stands for: regulatory CD4+ T cells. Receptors originate from a woman aged 40 to 50 with type 1 diabetes.

This clone appeared a single time. The chain employs TRBV9 and TRBJ1-4; TRBD1 matches at 9 bases. The germline V gene has CDR1 SGDLS and CDR2 YYNGEE. The length of the CDR3 is 14 residues. J was trimmed by 8 bases and V by 3 bases; bases with no gene match: 5. The CDR3 nucleotides read TGTGCCAGCAGCGGAGGGACAGGGAGCGAAAAACTGTTTTTT. Protein product: CASSGGTGSEKLFF.

This chain links TRBV6-6 with TRBJ1-3; D possibly corresponds to TRBD1 (5 bases). The V gene lost 4 bases and the J gene lost 4 bases, with 14 bases spanning the gap. Germline V CDR1 and CDR2: MNHNY, SVGAGI (reference sequence). This CDR3 region has 15 residues. The CDR3 DNA sequence: TGTGCCAGCAGTTCTCCGGGACTTTCGGGAAACACCATATATTTT. Its protein product is CASSSPGLSGNTIYF.

The chain uses TRBV6-6 and TRBJ1-1, with 7 bases matching TRBD1. Germline CDR1 reads MNHNY; CDR2 reads SVGAGI (reference sequence). Trimming removed 1 base from V and 4 bases from J; junction bases left unmatched: 3. CDR3 length: 14 amino acids. The CDR3 bases are TGTGCCAGCAGTTACTTAGGGGGCGGCACTGAAGCTTTCTTT. Its protein is CASSYLGGGTEAFF.

The rearrangement joins TRBV7-3 to TRBJ2-1; 9 nucleotides match TRBD2. After removal of 5 bases from V and 10 bases from J, the junction contained 12 bases not matched to a gene. This CDR3 comprises 15 residues. Per the germline V gene, CDR1 is SGHTA and CDR2 is FQGTGA. CDR3 sequence: CASSRGGDQKREQFF. The CDR3 DNA sequence: TGTGCCAGCAGCCGCGGGGGGGATCAAAAGAGGGAGCAGTTCTTC. Full variable domain (missing parts from reference TRBV7-3 and TRBJ2-1): GAGVSQTPSNKVTEKGKYVELRCDPISGHTALYWYRQSLGQGPEFLIYFQGTGAADDSGLPNDRFFAVRPEGSVSTLKIQRTERGDSAVYLCASSRGGDQKREQFFGPGTRLTVL.

CDR3 in DNA: TGTGCCAGCAGTTTAGGATTCCGGGACAGCTCCTACGAGCAGTACTTC. Its translation is CASSLGFRDSSYEQYF. This chain uses TRBV5-6 with TRBJ2-7; 7 bases are a match to TRBD1. With V trimmed by 5 bases and J by 0 bases, 11 bases remained unmatched. The CDR3 covers 16 residues. The germline CDR1 and CDR2 sequences are SGHDT and YYEEEE. Filled out from reference TRBV5-6 and TRBJ2-7, the complete variable domain reads DAGVTQSPTHLIKTRGQQVTLRCSPKSGHDTVSWYQQALGQGPQFIFQYYEEEERQRGNFPDRFSGHQFPNYSSELNVNALLLGDSALYLCASSLGFRDSSYEQYFGPGTRLTVT.

The chain has TRBV7-8 and TRBJ2-1, with 10 bases lining up with TRBD1. The CDR3 runs to 15 residues. V was clipped by 0 bases and J by 12 bases; unmatched bases: 8. Per germline, CDR1 SGHVS and CDR2 FQNEAQ. The DNA of the CDR3 is TGTGCCAGCAGCTTAGCGGGACAGGGGCAGGTAGGGCAGTTCTTC. This translates into CASSLAGQGQVGQFF.

The table lists this clone with a few counts. The chain has TRBV2 and TRBJ1-6, with TRBD1 matching 9 bases. CDR3 length: 14 residues. Germline lookup yields CDR1 SNHLY and CDR2 FYNNEI. With 1 base clipped from V and 8 bases from J, the junction kept 0 bases outside the gene matches. DNA for the CDR3: TGTGCCAGCAGTGAAGGGACAGGGGATTCACCCCTCCACTTT. It translates to CASSEGTGDSPLHF.

The chain joins TRBV11-2 to TRBJ2-1; TRBD2 agrees at 11 bases. The V gene end was trimmed by 8 bases and the J gene end by 5 bases; junction bases not matched to a gene: 5. The CDR3 contains 14 residues. The germline gives CDR1 SGHAT, CDR2 FQNNGV. CDR3 in amino acids: CASGGTSGNNEQFF. The CDR3 DNA sequence: TGTGCCAGCGGAGGGACTAGCGGCAACAATGAGCAGTTCTTC.

This clone has a handful of counts. The rearrangement links TRBV4-1 to TRBJ2-3, with 10 bases aligning to TRBD1. Looked up from germline, CDR1 is MGHRA and CDR2 is YSYEKL. J gave up 5 bases and V 2 bases, and 7 bases lay outside the gene matches. CDR3 length: 16 amino acids. The CDR3 DNA is TGCGCCAGCAGCCAACGAAGGGGACAGGGGCAAGATACGCAGTATTTT. The encoded protein is CASSQRRGQGQDTQYF.

The chain is built from TRBV10-3 and TRBJ1-5; 7 bases map to TRBD1. Losses at the gene ends were 5 bases for V and 3 bases for J; bases not matched to a gene: 7. CDR3 length equals 15 residues. Germline CDR1 reads ENHRY; CDR2 reads SYGVKD. CDR3 bases: TGTGCCATCAGTCCGGGACAGAGCCTCAATCAGCCCCAGCATTTT. Protein: CAISPGQSLNQPQHF.

This clone was observed a few times. The chain employs TRBV7-9 and TRBJ2-2; TRBD1 aligns across 10 bases. J lost 7 bases, V lost 4 bases, and 9 bases had no gene match. Germline CDR1 is SEHNR and CDR2 is FQNEAQ (reference sequence). CDR3 length: 16 amino acids. CDR3 DNA sequence: TGTGCCAGCAGCTCTACCGGGACAGGGGCGAGCGGGGAGCTGTTTTTT. Its translation: CASSSTGTGASGELFF.

V usage is TRBV18 and J usage is TRBJ1-4, with D possibly being TRBD1 (6 bases). Deletions cut 1 base from V and 7 bases from J, with 7 bases between. CDR1 KGHSH and CDR2 LQKENI come from the germline V gene. CDR3 length: 13 amino acids. The CDR3 loop is CASSPRTAEKLFF. CDR3 DNA: TGTGCCAGCTCACCACGGACAGCTGAAAAACTGTTTTTT.

J is TRBJ2-6 and V is TRBV27; 10 nucleotides agree with TRBD2. The CDR3 consists of 18 residues. Germline values: CDR1 MNHEY, CDR2 SMNVEV (reference sequence). With V trimmed by 7 bases and J by 4 bases, 13 bases remained unmatched. The CDR3 spells CASKRGGGPLSGANVLTF. CDR3 nucleotide sequence: TGTGCCAGCAAGCGGGGGGGAGGGCCATTATCCGGGGCCAACGTCCTGACTTTC.

This clone is categorized as medium-sized. The rearrangement joins TRBV5-6 to TRBJ2-7; tentatively, D is TRBD1 (5 bases). CDR1 is SGHDT, CDR2 YYEEEE, per germline. The CDR3 is made up of 12 amino acids. The V gene lost 0 bases and the J gene lost 8 bases, with 9 bases spanning the gap. The CDR3 DNA reads as TGTGCCAGCAGCTTGGGACAGCGCAAGCAGTACTTC. Protein: CASSLGQRKQYF.

The chain is built from TRBV7-9 and TRBJ2-3, with D possibly TRBD1 on 6 matching bases. Trimming took 5 bases from V and 0 from J, leaving 18 bases between them. Germline V gives CDR1 SEHNR, CDR2 FQNEAQ (reference sequence). CDR3 length: 17 amino acids. DNA of the CDR3: TGTGCCAGCAGCCCTTTCCTAACAGGGTGGAGCACAGATACGCAGTATTTT. Amino acids: CASSPFLTGWSTDTQYF.

A single count supports this clone. This chain connects TRBV10-3 to TRBJ2-3; 10 bases align to TRBD1. The CDR3 runs to 16 residues. J was trimmed by 4 bases and V by 3 bases; bases with no gene match: 7. The germline V gene encodes CDR1 ENHRY and CDR2 SYGVKD. Here the CDR3 reads CAISDRQGQGPDTQYF. DNA of the CDR3: TGTGCCATCAGTGACAGACAGGGACAGGGGCCAGATACGCAGTATTTT.

This clone occurred once. The rearrangement links TRBV7-3 to TRBJ1-6, with D possibly TRBD1 on 6 matching bases. The ends were cut back, 5 bases at V and 7 bases at J, with 15 bases in the middle. CDR1 is SGHTA, CDR2 FQGTGA, per germline. The CDR3 is 15 amino acids. This CDR3 is CASSPAGGLNSPLHF. In DNA, the CDR3 is TGTGCCAGCAGCCCGGCCGGGGGGCTGAATTCACCCCTCCACTTT.

The chain combines TRBV5-1 with TRBJ2-7; 9 positions match TRBD2. The V segment lost 4 bases and the J segment 5 bases; nucleotides outside the gene matches: 7. The CDR3 contains 14 residues. Germline CDR1 is SGHRS and CDR2 is YFSETQ. The CDR3 region is CASSGQAGGNEQYF. In DNA, the CDR3 is TGCGCCAGCAGCGGACAAGCGGGAGGTAACGAGCAGTACTTC.

The CDR3: CASSLGDIQYF. In DNA, the CDR3 is TGTGCCAGCAGCTTAGGCGACATTCAGTACTTC. The chain couples TRBV11-2 to TRBJ2-4; D remains ambiguous. The CDR3 sequence is 11 residues long. V was pared by 1 base and J by 8 bases, with 3 bases between. Germline V gene lookup returns CDR1 SGHAT and CDR2 FQNNGV.

The chain has TRBV6-1 and TRBJ2-3, with D perhaps TRBD2 (7 bases). This CDR3 comprises 15 residues. V gave up 5 bases and J gave up 9 bases, with 21 bases separating them. Germline CDR1 MNHNS, CDR2 SASEGT. The CDR3 reads CASSSRLGGAGTQYF. The DNA for the CDR3 is TGTGCCAGCAGTTCGCGACTTGGGGGGGCAGGAACGCAGTATTTT.

A few counts support this clone. The chain is built from TRBV4-2 and TRBJ1-3; D possibly corresponds to TRBD1 (5 bases). This CDR3 contains 14 residues. In germline, CDR1 is LGHNA, CDR2 YNFKEQ. Trimming shortened V by 0 bases and J by 8 bases, and 11 bases separated the two germline ends. The CDR3 DNA sequence: TGTGCCAGCAGCCAAGACAGGGAGGGAGACACCATATATTTT. Its translation: CASSQDREGDTIYF.

The DNA for the CDR3 is TGTGCCAGTACCCCCCCGGGGGCTGGGGCCAACGTCCTGACTTTC. This sequence encodes CASTPPGAGANVLTF. The chain links TRBV19 to TRBJ2-6, with D tentatively TRBD2 (6 bases). CDR3 size: 15 residues. Trimming removed 7 bases from V and 2 bases from J, with 12 bases in between. Germline V gene lookup returns CDR1 LNHDA and CDR2 SQIVND (reference sequence).

The rearrangement joins TRBV19 to TRBJ1-5; a weak D match, TRBD1 (6 bases). Trimming stripped 9 bases from V and 5 bases from J, with 11 bases between. The CDR3 loop spans 12 amino acids. Per germline, CDR1 LNHDA and CDR2 SQIVND (reference sequence). The CDR3 loop reads CASRTAYQPQHF. CDR3 in DNA: TGTGCCAGCCGGACAGCATATCAGCCCCAGCATTTT. The full variable domain, completed using reference TRBV19 and TRBJ1-5, is DGGITQSPKYLFRKEGQNVTLSCEQNLNHDAMYWYRQDPGQGLRLIYYSQIVNDFQKGDIAEGYSVSREKKESFPLTVTSAQKNPTAFYLCASRTAYQPQHFGDGTRLSIL.

In this sample, this clone turned up once. The chain recombines TRBV6-6 with TRBJ1-2, with D possibly being TRBD1 (5 bases). Per the germline V gene, CDR1 is MNHNY and CDR2 is SVGAGI (reference sequence). The CDR3 sequence is 15 residues long. With 0 bases removed from V and 3 bases from J, the gap between germline ends came to 11 bases. CDR3 sequence (DNA): TGTGCCAGCAGTTACTCTCCGGGACTGGACTATGGCTACACCTTC. Its protein is CASSYSPGLDYGYTF.

V gene TRBV9 combines with J gene TRBJ1-2; TRBD1 matches at 9 bases. The CDR3 runs 16 residues. Germline loops: CDR1 SGDLS, CDR2 YYNGEE. V lost 4 bases to trimming and J lost 4 bases; unmatched junction nucleotides: 11. Here the CDR3 reads CASSPNRGQGFYGYTF. The CDR3 DNA reads as TGTGCCAGCAGCCCTAACAGGGGGCAGGGGTTCTATGGCTACACCTTC.

The chain uses TRBV4-3 and TRBJ1-4, with 7 bases lining up with TRBD1. CDR3 length: 18 residues. Germline V gives CDR1 LGHNA, CDR2 YSLEER. J was trimmed by 10 bases and V by 1 base; bases with no gene match: 18. CDR3 nucleotide sequence: TGCGCCAGCAGCCAAGTAGCCTCCGTGACAGGGCGTCGTCTAAAACTGTTTTTT. It is translated as CASSQVASVTGRRLKLFF.

This clone was observed a few times. The rearrangement links TRBV7-9 to TRBJ1-1; possibly TRBD1 for D (6 bases). The V gene lost 2 bases and the J gene lost 3 bases, with 13 bases spanning the gap. The CDR3 length is 15 residues. Germline lookup yields CDR1 SEHNR and CDR2 FQNEAQ (reference sequence). The CDR3 is CASSLRGRGDTEAFF. Written as DNA, the CDR3 is TGTGCCAGCAGCTTAAGGGGGAGAGGGGACACTGAAGCTTTCTTT.

The rearrangement joins TRBV11-2 to TRBJ2-1; TRBD2 matches 7 bases. The CDR3 covers 16 residues. V gave up 4 bases and J gave up 4 bases; unmatched junction bases: 10. Germline CDR1 and CDR2: SGHAT and FQNNGV. The CDR3 region is CASSSPLASGYNEQFF. The CDR3 nucleotides are TGTGCCAGCAGCTCTCCCCTGGCTAGCGGATACAATGAGCAGTTCTTC.